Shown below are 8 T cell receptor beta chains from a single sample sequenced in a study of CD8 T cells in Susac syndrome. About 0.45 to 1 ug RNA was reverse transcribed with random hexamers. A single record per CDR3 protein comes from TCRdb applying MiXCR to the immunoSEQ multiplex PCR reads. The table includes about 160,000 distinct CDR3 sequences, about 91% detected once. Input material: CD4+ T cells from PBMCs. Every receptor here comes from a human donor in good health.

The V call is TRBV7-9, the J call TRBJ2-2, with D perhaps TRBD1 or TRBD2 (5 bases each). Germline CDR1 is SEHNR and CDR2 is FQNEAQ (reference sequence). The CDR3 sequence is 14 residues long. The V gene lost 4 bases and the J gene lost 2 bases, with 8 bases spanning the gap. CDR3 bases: TGTGCCAGCAGCTCCGGGGCTAACACCGGGGAGCTGTTTTTT. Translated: CASSSGANTGELFF.

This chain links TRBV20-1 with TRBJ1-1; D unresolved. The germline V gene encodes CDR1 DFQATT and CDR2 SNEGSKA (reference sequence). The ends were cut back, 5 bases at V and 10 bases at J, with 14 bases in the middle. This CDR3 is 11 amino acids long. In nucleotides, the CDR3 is TGCAGTGCTTTCAAACCCCCAATAGCTTTCTTT. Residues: CSAFKPPIAFF.

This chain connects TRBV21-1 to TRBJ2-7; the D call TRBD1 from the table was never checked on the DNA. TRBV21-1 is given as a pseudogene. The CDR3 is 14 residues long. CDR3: CASPPGQGAYEQYF. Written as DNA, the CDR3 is TGTGCCAGCCCACCGGGACAGGGGGCCTACGAGCAGTACTTC.

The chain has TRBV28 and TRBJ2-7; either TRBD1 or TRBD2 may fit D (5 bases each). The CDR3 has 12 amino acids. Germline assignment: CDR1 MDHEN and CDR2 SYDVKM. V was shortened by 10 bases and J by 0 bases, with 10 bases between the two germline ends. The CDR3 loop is CATQGTSYEQYF. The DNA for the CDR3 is TGTGCCACCCAAGGGACCTCCTACGAGCAGTACTTC. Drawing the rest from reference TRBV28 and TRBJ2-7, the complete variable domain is DVKVTQSSRYLVKRTGEKVFLECVQDMDHENMFWYRQDPGLGLRLIYFSYDVKMKEKGDIPEGYSVSREKKERFSLILESASTNQTSMYLCATQGTSYEQYFGPGTRLTVT.

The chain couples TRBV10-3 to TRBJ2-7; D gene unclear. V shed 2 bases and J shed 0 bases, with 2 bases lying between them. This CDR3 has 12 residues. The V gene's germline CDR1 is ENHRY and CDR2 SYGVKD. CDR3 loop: CAISESSYEQYF. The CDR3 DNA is TGTGCCATCAGTGAGAGCTCCTACGAGCAGTACTTC.

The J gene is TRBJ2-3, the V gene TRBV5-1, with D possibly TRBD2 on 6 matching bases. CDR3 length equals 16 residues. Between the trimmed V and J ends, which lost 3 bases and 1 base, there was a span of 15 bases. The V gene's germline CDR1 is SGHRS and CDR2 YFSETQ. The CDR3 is CASSSTEGRRTDTQYF. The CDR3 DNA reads TGCGCCAGCAGCTCAACGGAGGGTCGACGCACAGATACGCAGTATTTT.

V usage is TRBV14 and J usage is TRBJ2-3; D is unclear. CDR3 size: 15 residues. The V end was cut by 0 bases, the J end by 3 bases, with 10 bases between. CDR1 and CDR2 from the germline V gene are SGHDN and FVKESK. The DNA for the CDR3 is TGTGCCAGCAGCCAAGATATAGGACCAACAGATACGCAGTATTTT. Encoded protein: CASSQDIGPTDTQYF.

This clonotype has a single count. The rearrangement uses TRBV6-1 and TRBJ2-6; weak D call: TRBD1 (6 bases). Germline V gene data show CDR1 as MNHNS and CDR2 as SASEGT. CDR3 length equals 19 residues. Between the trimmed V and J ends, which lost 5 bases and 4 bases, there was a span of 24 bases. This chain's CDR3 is CASSPLYYTGRRGANVLTF. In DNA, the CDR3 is TGTGCCAGCAGTCCACTATACTATACAGGGCGTAGGGGGGCCAACGTCCTGACTTTC.